The following is a T cell receptor (beta chain) sequence with its context. Its antigen is unknown. V was shortened by 10 bases and J by 1 base, with 13 bases between the two germline ends. The CDR3 extends over 13 amino acids. This record comes from a study of human T cells and chemical hapten exposure. Whole-study context: TCR yields differed between samples (mainly from small differences in pooled library volume).

The time point: patch test 3, about 24 weeks after DPC sensitization. The treatment: therapeutic diphenylcyclopropenone sensitization with weekly scalp DPC. Individual cDNA molecules had unique molecular identifiers attached to them by the library. Original processing methods: Sequenced samples showed a median of approximately 100,000 TCRs each, with counts running from around 25,000 to 690,000. TCRdb itself ran the RACE reads through MiXCR, one entry per CDR3 protein. It is TCRdb's table, rather than the study itself, that gives the V and J calls and clone size. In the table there are approximately 60,000 distinct CDR3 sequences, roughly 9.6% of which are singletons. Study-wide points: TCRs exceeding a frequency of 1 in 1000 stayed unchanged under DPC sensitization.

The chain links TRBV12-3 or TRBV12-4 to TRBJ1-1; D gene uncertain. Sequencing was performed on whole blood, taken in connection with sensitization to the hapten diphenylcyclopropenone (DPC). The receptor was isolated from a woman aged 30 to 39 with alopecia areata. Some clones in this sample may be carry-over from other donors' samples. In nucleotides, the CDR3 is TGTGCCACCGGAGGACCCTGGAACACTGAAGCTTTCTTT. Protein: CATGGPWNTEAFF.